The clone carrying this TCR beta chain was counted many times. TCRdb's table, derived via immunoSEQ multiplex PCR, lists solely in-frame clones and lacks some. Altogether around 24,000 clones were found in the sample, and no singletons occur. These data belong to a study of T cells after posttransplantation cyclophosphamide. V was shortened by 6 bases and J by 7 bases, with 16 bases between the two germline ends. This CDR3 contains 15 residues. The germline CDR1 and CDR2 sequences are LNHDA and SQIVND (reference sequence). V is TRBV19 and J is TRBJ1-6; a possible D gene is TRBD1 (5 bases). The sample taken for sequencing was PBMCs. The sequence derives from a woman aged 55-70 years in good health, CMV-negative, and a related stem cell transplant donor. The CDR3 nucleotides read TGTGCCAGTAGCCCTCCAGGGTTTAAGAATTCACCCCTCCACTTT. Encoded protein: CASSPPGFKNSPLHF.